Each of the 14 T cell receptor beta chains below was sequenced from the same sample in a study of PD-1 blockade in classical Hodgkin lymphoma. Some clones are missing from TCRdb's copy, which holds only in-frame ones; the method was immunoSEQ multiplex PCR. Among about 97,000 clones listed, 65% to 85% were seen once. No patient escaped relapse after autologous stem cell transplantation, and brentuximab vedotin exposure varied. The material was peripheral blood mononuclear cells (PBMCs), obtained at baseline. The receptors stem from a human donor with classical Hodgkin lymphoma.

The V gene is TRBV7-6, the J gene TRBJ2-3, with D uncertain. The CDR3 is made up of 16 amino acids. Germline-derived CDR1 and CDR2 are SGHVS and FNYEAQ. V was cut by 2 bases and J by 0 bases, with 12 bases left in between. The CDR3 spells CASSLQGWGSTDTQYF. The CDR3 DNA reads as TGTGCCAGCAGCTTACAAGGGTGGGGTAGCACAGATACGCAGTATTTT.

The chain is built from TRBV4-1 and TRBJ1-1; possibly TRBD1 for D (6 bases). The germline gives CDR1 MGHRA, CDR2 YSYEKL. Deletions cut 2 bases from V and 6 bases from J, with 19 bases between. The CDR3 runs to 16 residues. The CDR3 loop reads CASSQSGVQGTAEAFF. CDR3 sequence (DNA): TGCGCCAGCAGCCAATCCGGGGTTCAGGGGACCGCTGAAGCTTTCTTT.

This clone was counted between two and nine times. This sequence joins TRBV19 and TRBJ2-3; 7 bases align to TRBD1. The CDR3 contains 15 residues. Per the germline V gene, CDR1 is LNHDA and CDR2 is SQIVND (reference sequence). V trimming: 5 bases; J trimming: 1 base; junction bases outside the gene matches: 6. The CDR3 nucleotides are TGTGCCAGTAGTCACCCCGGGACAGGCACAGATACGCAGTATTTT. It is translated as CASSHPGTGTDTQYF.

The sample holds a few counts of this clone. The CDR3 here is CASRQGLSTEAFF. CDR3 nucleotides: TGTGCCAGTAGACAGGGTCTGAGCACTGAAGCTTTCTTT. The V and J genes are TRBV19 and TRBJ1-1; the D gene is possibly TRBD1 (6 bases). The V and J ends lost 6 bases and 4 bases respectively, with 12 bases between them. The CDR3 sequence is 13 residues long. Germline CDR1 and CDR2: LNHDA and SQIVND (reference sequence).

The V call is TRBV19, the J call TRBJ2-2, with D maybe TRBD2 (5 bases). Deletions cut 6 bases from V and 6 bases from J, with 11 bases between. This CDR3 is 13 amino acids long. The germline V gene has CDR1 LNHDA and CDR2 SQIVND (reference sequence). The CDR3 sequence: CASRRDGAGELFF. CDR3 nucleotide sequence: TGTGCCAGTAGGAGGGATGGGGCCGGGGAGCTGTTTTTT.

This clone was seen just once. The V call is TRBV5-1, the J call TRBJ2-3, with D unresolved. CDR3 length: 14 residues. Germline V CDR1 and CDR2: SGHRS, YFSETQ. V lost 4 bases to trimming and J lost 0 bases, with 9 bases between them. The CDR3 sequence is CASSLTRSTDTQYF. CDR3 DNA: TGCGCCAGCAGCCTGACCCGTAGCACAGATACGCAGTATTTT.

The chain combines TRBV30 with TRBJ2-3; 9 bases are a match to TRBD1. In germline, CDR1 is GTSNPN, CDR2 SVGIG (reference sequence). Trimming took 2 bases from V and 6 from J; bases not matched to a gene: 15. The CDR3 has 17 residues. CDR3 sequence: CAWSSVDRGLNWDTQYF. As DNA, the CDR3 is TGTGCCTGGAGTTCCGTGGACAGGGGATTGAATTGGGATACGCAGTATTTT.

The rearrangement links TRBV6-1 to TRBJ1-5; possible D gene TRBD1, 5 bases. This CDR3 contains 13 residues. V lost 5 bases and J 1 base, leaving 6 bases between the germline ends. Per germline, CDR1 MNHNS and CDR2 SASEGT. The CDR3 reads CASSWDSNQPQHF. CDR3 sequence (DNA): TGTGCCAGCAGTTGGGACAGCAATCAGCCCCAGCATTTT.

Here the CDR3 reads CASSLDIAKNIQYF. The CDR3 nucleotides read TGCGCCAGCAGCTTGGATATAGCCAAAAACATTCAGTACTTC. This sequence joins TRBV5-1 and TRBJ2-4; D unclear. Germline values: CDR1 SGHRS, CDR2 YFSETQ. The CDR3 covers 14 residues. V was pared by 0 bases and J by 0 bases, with 4 bases between. Based on the CDR3 plus reference TRBV5-1 and TRBJ2-4, the full variable domain is KAGVTQTPRYLIKTRGQQVTLSCSPISGHRSVSWYQQTPGQGLQFLFEYFSETQRNKGNFPGRFSGRQFSNSRSEMNVSTLELGDSALYLCASSLDIAKNIQYFGAGTRLSVL.

This clone turned up a few times. This chain joins TRBV4-1 and TRBJ2-1, with 8 bases aligning to TRBD1. The CDR3 consists of 18 residues. Germline CDR1 MGHRA, CDR2 YSYEKL. The V gene end was trimmed by 3 bases and the J gene end by 6 bases; junction bases not matched to a gene: 16. As DNA, the CDR3 is TGCGCCAGCAGCCACCCCCTCTCCCGGGACAGGCCCTCCAATGAGCAGTTCTTC. Its protein product is CASSHPLSRDRPSNEQFF.

The CDR3 bases are TGTGCCAGCAAGCCGGCCGGCGTCTCCTACGAGCAGTACTTC. Translating it yields CASKPAGVSYEQYF. J is TRBJ2-7 and V is TRBV6-6, with D unclear. V lost 7 bases, J lost 0 bases, and 13 bases lay in between. Germline V gene lookup returns CDR1 MNHNY and CDR2 SVGAGI (reference sequence). This CDR3 has 14 amino acids.

The rearrangement links TRBV5-4 to TRBJ2-7; possible D gene TRBD2, 5 bases. This CDR3 comprises 14 residues. Trimming took off 4 bases at V and 6 bases at J, with 17 bases between the two ends. Germline V gives CDR1 SGHNT, CDR2 YYREEE (reference sequence). CDR3 sequence (DNA): TGTGCCAGCAGCCGATCGAGGGCAGTAACCGAGCAGTACTTC. Amino acid sequence: CASSRSRAVTEQYF.

The gene calls are TRBV6-5 and TRBJ1-2; possible D gene TRBD1, 5 bases. The germline V gene has CDR1 MNHEY and CDR2 SVGAGI. This CDR3 is built from 14 residues. V was clipped by 5 bases and J by 2 bases, with 12 bases between them. Here the CDR3 reads CASSKGDRNYGYTF. CDR3 nucleotides: TGTGCCAGCAGTAAGGGTGACAGAAACTATGGCTACACCTTC.

This chain joins TRBV11-2 and TRBJ2-7, with D uncertain. The CDR3 spans 13 residues. V was clipped by 6 bases and J by 3 bases, with 12 bases between them. Looked up from germline, CDR1 is SGHAT and CDR2 is FQNNGV. CDR3 residues: CASSSILGYEQYF. In DNA, the CDR3 is TGTGCCAGCAGTTCTATTCTCGGCTACGAGCAGTACTTC.